Listed below are T cell receptor beta chains from one sample, sequenced in a study of immune cell composition in non-small cell lung cancer. TCRdb's copy holds only in-frame clones and misses some; the assay was immunoSEQ multiplex PCR. This table holds over a thousand clones, around 73% found once. The sequenced material came from lung tumor tissue. The origin of the receptors is a human donor with non-small cell lung cancer. CDR3s include the opening cysteine and the closing phenylalanine or tryptophan. D genes are given only for firm matches. For some rows the clone size is stated as once, few or many, or as a class when expanded; others skip it.

clone size	D gene	V gene	J gene	CDR3 DNA	CDR3 protein
NA	NA	TRBV7-8	TRBJ2-1	TGTGCCAGCAGCATAAATGAGCAGTTCTTC	CASSINEQFF
NA	NA	TRBV12-5	TRBJ2-4	TGTGCTAGTGCCTGGGGGGAAGAGGACATTCAGTACTTC	CASAWGEEDIQYF
NA	TRBD2	TRBV29-1	TRBJ2-1	TGCAGCGTTGAATTGGGGGGGAATGAGCAGTTCTTC	CSVELGGNEQFF
NA	TRBD1	TRBV6-1	TRBJ1-1	TGTGCCAGCAGTGAAGAGGGGGCAGGGAGGACTGAAGCTTTCTTT	CASSEEGAGRTEAFF
NA	TRBD2	TRBV7-3	TRBJ2-2	TGTGCCAGCAGCCTGCTAGCGGGAGGCTGGGGCGGGGAGCTGTTTTTT	CASSLLAGGWGGELFF
NA	TRBD2	TRBV5-4	TRBJ2-3	TGTGCCATCGATAGAGCGGGAGACACAGATACGCAGTATTTT	CAIDRAGDTDTQYF
NA	TRBD2	TRBV5-4	TRBJ2-1	TGTGCCAGCTGGGGAACTAGCGGCCAGTTCTTC	CASWGTSGQFF
few	NA	TRBV19	TRBJ2-2	TGTGCCAGTAGTATAGATCTGGGCCTCGGGGAGCTGTTTTTT	CASSIDLGLGELFF
NA	NA	TRBV6-5	TRBJ1-5	TGTGCCAGCAGTTACAGTCCGGGTTACCAGCCCCAGCATTTT	CASSYSPGYQPQHF
NA	NA	TRBV7-8	TRBJ1-1	TGTGCCAGCAGCCGACGGGGGAGACACACTGAAGCTTTCTTT	CASSRRGRHTEAFF
NA	TRBD2	TRBV10-3	TRBJ2-1	TGTGCCATCAGTGAATCGCGGCCCCCCGGGACTAGCGGGAGGGTCTCCTACAATGAGCAGTTCTTC	CAISESRPPGTSGRVSYNEQFF
NA	TRBD2	TRBV14	TRBJ2-1	TGTGCCAGCAGCCAAAAACCGGTAGGGACTAGCGGGAGGGGTGAGCAGTTCTTC	CASSQKPVGTSGRGEQFF
few	NA	TRBV30	TRBJ1-1	TGTGCCTGGAGTACAAACTCCCTACGGAGTGAAGCTTTCTTT	CAWSTNSLRSEAFF
once	TRBD1	TRBV5-4	TRBJ2-7	TGTGCCAGCAGCTCAGGACAGGGAGCCTACGAGCAGTACTTC	CASSSGQGAYEQYF
NA	TRBD2	TRBV27	TRBJ2-7	TGTGCCAGCAGTGAGACTAGCGGGAGACTCTCCTACGAGCAGTACTTC	CASSETSGRLSYEQYF
NA	TRBD2	TRBV5-1	TRBJ2-1	TGCGCCAGCAGCTTAGTCCGGACTAGCGGGGCCGAGCAGTTCTTC	CASSLVRTSGAEQFF
NA	NA	TRBV29-1	TRBJ1-1	TGCAGCGTTGAGGGCAGGGGAACAACTGAAGCTTTCTTT	CSVEGRGTTEAFF
NA	TRBD2	TRBV9	TRBJ2-2	TGTGCCAGCAGCCCCGGGGGGACTAACACCGGGGAGCTGTTTTTT	CASSPGGTNTGELFF
NA	NA	TRBV7-6	TRBJ1-1	TGTGCCAGCAGTTGGGGGGAAGAGGACACTGAAGCTTTCTTT	CASSWGEEDTEAFF
NA	NA	TRBV10-3	TRBJ2-6	TGTGCCATCAGTGAGCCAGGGTCTGGGGCCAACGTCCTGACTTTC	CAISEPGSGANVLTF
NA	TRBD1	TRBV9	TRBJ1-3	TGTGCCAGCAGCGTAGGACAGGGACCTTCTGGAAACACCATATATTTT	CASSVGQGPSGNTIYF
NA	NA	TRBV15	TRBJ2-3	TGTGCCACCAGCTCGAGCGGGGATACGCAGTATTTT	CATSSSGDTQYF
few	NA	TRBV6-1	TRBJ1-1	TGTGCCAGCAGTCGGCGGACAACCGATGAAGCTTTCTTT	CASSRRTTDEAFF
NA	TRBD2	TRBV6-5	TRBJ2-7	TGTGCCAGCAGCAGGACTAGCGGTACCTACGAGCAGTACTTC	CASSRTSGTYEQYF
once	NA	TRBV7-2	TRBJ2-3	TGTGCCAGCACCCCCAGACTAGGCACAGATACGCAGTATTTT	CASTPRLGTDTQYF
NA	NA	TRBV19	TRBJ1-5	TGTGCCAGTAGTTGGTCGGTTTATAGCAATCAGCCCCAGCATTTT	CASSWSVYSNQPQHF